This T cell receptor (beta chain) appears in the sequencing data of a study of OX40 agonist ivuxolimab in advanced cancers. Study background: Dosing consisted of intravenous ivuxolimab at 0.01 to 10 mg/kg every 2 weeks. Among those treated, three patients had partial responses, one with hepatocellular carcinoma and two with cutaneous melanoma. Study results and caveats: Not determined was the antigen specificity of the expanded peripheral T cells. The study found among the lowest clonal expansion in partial responders at 0.1-3.0 mg/kg.

Of note for this clone: Antigen unknown.

The ends were cut back, 3 bases at V and 1 base at J, with 12 bases in the middle. CDR1 is MDHEN and CDR2 is SYDVKM in the germline V gene. The CDR3 totals 15 residues. Assay: immunoSEQ multiplex PCR; the TCRdb copy retains only in-frame clones and omits some. This table has roughly 56,000 clones, 86% appearing once. Source: CD4+ or CD8+ T cells sorted from blood, taken in a trial of the OX40 agonist ivuxolimab. This rearrangement joins TRBV28 to TRBJ1-1; possibly TRBD1 for D (5 bases). The receptor's source is an adult with an advanced solid tumor such as melanoma, head and neck, liver or kidney cancer. This CDR3 is CASSLGGVPNTEAFF. In nucleotides, the CDR3 is TGTGCCAGCAGTTTGGGAGGGGTACCGAACACTGAAGCTTTCTTT.